These 11 T cell receptor beta chains were sequenced from one sample in a study of T cell responses to AZD1222 COVID-19 vaccine. The repertoire was sequenced with immunoSEQ multiplex PCR; TCRdb's copy has only in-frame clones and lacks some. The table has about 160,000 clones, roughly 90% seen once. The sample was peripheral blood, taken 28 days after the second AZD1222 dose. The receptors originated from an adult who received the AZD1222 COVID-19 vaccine.

CDR3 in amino acids: CASSEFAVFSPQGGQTTGELFF. The CDR3 DNA sequence: TGTGCCAGCAGTGAATTCGCAGTTTTTTCCCCTCAAGGGGGACAGACAACCGGGGAGCTGTTTTTT. V and J are TRBV6-1 and TRBJ2-2; 7 nucleotides line up with TRBD1. The V gene end was trimmed by 2 bases and the J gene end by 5 bases; junction bases not matched to a gene: 26. Germline CDR1 and CDR2: MNHNS and SASEGT. This CDR3 has 22 residues.

This chain links TRBV27 with TRBJ2-7; 13 nucleotides agree with TRBD2. Germline loops: CDR1 MNHEY, CDR2 SMNVEV (reference sequence). After removal of 5 bases from V and 5 bases from J, the junction contained 18 bases not matched to a gene. The CDR3 has 19 amino acids. The CDR3: CASSPQPGTSGTRIDEQYF. The CDR3, as DNA: TGTGCCAGCAGTCCCCAGCCCGGGACTAGCGGGACGCGGATAGACGAGCAGTACTTC.

The chain employs TRBV28 and TRBJ1-5; D is unclear. Trimming shortened V by 2 bases and J by 6 bases, and 8 bases separated the two germline ends. Germline V gene sequence: CDR1 MDHEN, CDR2 SYDVKM. The CDR3 runs 13 residues. The DNA for the CDR3 is TGTGCCAGCAGTTTAGGAGAGGGTCAGCCCCAGCATTTT. It translates to CASSLGEGQPQHF.

The chain joins TRBV3-1 (or the pseudogene TRBV3-2) to TRBJ2-3; 8 positions agree with TRBD1. This CDR3 spans 16 amino acids. The germline CDR1 and CDR2 sequences are LGHDT and YNNKEL (reference sequence). With 4 bases clipped from V and 3 bases from J, the junction kept 9 bases outside the gene matches. The CDR3 here is CASSPLEGQATDTQYF. The CDR3 bases are TGTGCCAGCAGCCCCCTGGAGGGACAGGCGACAGATACGCAGTATTTT.

This clone was counted only a few times. The chain carries TRBV7-8 and TRBJ2-3; D might be TRBD1 or TRBD2, each matching 6 bases. The germline V gene encodes CDR1 SGHVS and CDR2 FQNEAQ. V lost 2 bases and J 4 bases, leaving 16 bases between the germline ends. CDR3 length: 16 amino acids. CDR3 residues: CASSLMGGPGADTQYF. The CDR3 DNA follows: TGTGCCAGCAGCTTAATGGGGGGCCCCGGAGCAGATACGCAGTATTTT.

The rearrangement joins TRBV27 to TRBJ1-6; 10 bases match TRBD1. Trimming cost V 5 bases and J 16 bases; bases outside gene matches: 11. Per the germline V gene, CDR1 is MNHEY and CDR2 is SMNVEV (reference sequence). The CDR3 contains 14 residues. The CDR3 region has the DNA TGTGCCAGCAGTAAAGGACAGGGGGTTACCCTACTCCACTTT. Protein sequence: CASSKGQGVTLLHF.

The rearrangement links TRBV29-1 to TRBJ1-2; no clear D. Trimming left V 0 bases short and J 1 base short, with 9 bases between. The CDR3 covers 14 residues. Germline V gene lookup returns CDR1 SQVTM and CDR2 ANQGSEA. The CDR3 nucleotides read TGCAGCGTTGAAGACCCGCGGAATAACTATGGCTACACCTTC. Its protein product is CSVEDPRNNYGYTF. Combining the CDR3 with reference TRBV29-1 and TRBJ1-2 gives the whole variable domain SAVISQKPSRDICQRGTSLTIQCQVDSQVTMMFWYRQQPGQSLTLIATANQGSEATYESGFVIDKFPISRPNLTFSTLTVSNMSPEDSSIYLCSVEDPRNNYGYTFGSGTRLTVV.

The genes are TRBV10-3 and TRBJ1-1; maybe TRBD1 (5 bases). The CDR3 spans 14 residues. V gave up 6 bases and J gave up 1 base, with 12 bases separating them. Germline lookup yields CDR1 ENHRY and CDR2 SYGVKD. This chain's CDR3 is CAISPGRSNTEAFF. In DNA form, the CDR3 reads TGTGCCATCAGCCCGGGACGGTCGAACACTGAAGCTTTCTTT.

V usage is TRBV29-1 and J usage is TRBJ2-2; D remains ambiguous. The V and J ends lost 3 bases and 2 bases respectively, with 7 bases between them. The CDR3 runs to 13 residues. The V gene's germline CDR1 is SQVTM and CDR2 ANQGSEA. This CDR3 is CSVERTNTGELFF. The DNA for the CDR3 is TGCAGCGTTGAGCGTACAAACACCGGGGAGCTGTTTTTT.

The chain joins TRBV10-3 to TRBJ1-4, with TRBD1 matching 7 bases. The CDR3 sequence is 16 residues long. J was trimmed by 3 bases and V by 4 bases; bases with no gene match: 8. The germline V gene encodes CDR1 ENHRY and CDR2 SYGVKD. The CDR3 region has the DNA TGTGCCATCAGTGTAGGGTCGGGACAGTCTAATGAAAAACTGTTTTTT. It is translated as CAISVGSGQSNEKLFF.

The chain couples TRBV5-1 to TRBJ2-1, with 10 bases lining up with TRBD1. CDR1 SGHRS and CDR2 YFSETQ come from the germline V gene. This CDR3 region has 17 residues. The junction had 6 bases not matched to a gene; V was cut back by 1 base and J by 2 bases. DNA for the CDR3: TGCGCCAGCAGCTTGTACTTTGGACAGGGGGCCTACAATGAGCAGTTCTTC. Encoded protein: CASSLYFGQGAYNEQFF.